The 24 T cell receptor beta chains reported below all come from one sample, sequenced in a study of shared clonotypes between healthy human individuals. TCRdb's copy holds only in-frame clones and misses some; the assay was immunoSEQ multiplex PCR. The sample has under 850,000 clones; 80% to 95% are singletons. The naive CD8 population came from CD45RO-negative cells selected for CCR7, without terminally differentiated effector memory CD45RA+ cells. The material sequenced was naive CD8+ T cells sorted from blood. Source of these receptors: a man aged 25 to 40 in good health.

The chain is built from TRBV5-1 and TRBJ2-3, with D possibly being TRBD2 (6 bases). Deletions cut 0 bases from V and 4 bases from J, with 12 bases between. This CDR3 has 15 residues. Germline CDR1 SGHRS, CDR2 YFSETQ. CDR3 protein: CASSLDGTSSDTQYF. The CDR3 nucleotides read TGCGCCAGCAGCTTGGACGGGACTTCTTCAGATACGCAGTATTTT.

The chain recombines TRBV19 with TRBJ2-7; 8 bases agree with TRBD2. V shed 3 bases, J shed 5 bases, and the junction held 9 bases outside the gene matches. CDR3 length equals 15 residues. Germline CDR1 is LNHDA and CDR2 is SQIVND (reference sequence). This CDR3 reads CASSIGRGSGDEQYF. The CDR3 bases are TGTGCCAGTAGTATCGGGAGGGGATCTGGAGACGAGCAGTACTTC.

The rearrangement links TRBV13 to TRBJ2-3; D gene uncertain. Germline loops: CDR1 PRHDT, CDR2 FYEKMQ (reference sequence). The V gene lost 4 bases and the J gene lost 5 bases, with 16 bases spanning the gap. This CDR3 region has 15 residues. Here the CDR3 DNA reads TGTGCCAGCAGCTCCCCCCCTACCGGCGAAGATACGCAGTATTTT. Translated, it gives CASSSPPTGEDTQYF. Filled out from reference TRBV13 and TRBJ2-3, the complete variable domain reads AAGVIQSPRHLIKEKRETATLKCYPIPRHDTVYWYQQGPGQDPQFLISFYEKMQSDKGSIPDRFSAQQFSDYHSELNMSSLELGDSALYFCASSSPPTGEDTQYFGPGTRLTVL.

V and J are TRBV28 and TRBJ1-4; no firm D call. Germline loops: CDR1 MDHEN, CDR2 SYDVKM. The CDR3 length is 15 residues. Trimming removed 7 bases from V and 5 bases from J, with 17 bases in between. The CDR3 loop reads CASTQGVGRNEKLFF. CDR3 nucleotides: TGTGCCAGCACCCAAGGTGTAGGGAGAAATGAAAAACTGTTTTTT.

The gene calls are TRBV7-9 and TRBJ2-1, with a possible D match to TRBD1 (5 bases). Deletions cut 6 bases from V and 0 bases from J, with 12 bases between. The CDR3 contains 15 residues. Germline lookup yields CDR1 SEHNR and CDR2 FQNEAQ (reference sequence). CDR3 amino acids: CASSWADSSYNEQFF. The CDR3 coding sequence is TGTGCCAGCAGTTGGGCTGACAGCTCCTACAATGAGCAGTTCTTC.

The chain's CDR3 is CASSGGFGLADYEQYF. In DNA, the CDR3 is TGCGCCAGCAGTGGGGGCTTCGGACTAGCAGACTACGAGCAGTACTTC. The rearrangement joins TRBV5-1 to TRBJ2-7; 8 bases are a match to TRBD2. CDR1 is SGHRS and CDR2 is YFSETQ in the germline V gene. This CDR3 spans 16 amino acids. V gave up 5 bases and J gave up 3 bases; unmatched junction bases: 13.

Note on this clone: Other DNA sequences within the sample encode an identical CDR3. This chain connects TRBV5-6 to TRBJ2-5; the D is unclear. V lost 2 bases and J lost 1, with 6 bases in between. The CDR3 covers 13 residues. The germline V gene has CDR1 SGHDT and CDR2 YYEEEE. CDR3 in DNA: TGTGCCAGCAGCTTAGGCAGCCAAGAGACCCAGTACTTC. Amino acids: CASSLGSQETQYF.

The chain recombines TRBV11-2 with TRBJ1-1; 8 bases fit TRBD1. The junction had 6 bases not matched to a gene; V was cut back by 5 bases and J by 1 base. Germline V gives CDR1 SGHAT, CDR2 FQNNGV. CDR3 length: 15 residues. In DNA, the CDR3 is TGTGCCAGCAGCCCGGGACAGGCCGCGAACACTGAAGCTTTCTTT. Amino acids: CASSPGQAANTEAFF.

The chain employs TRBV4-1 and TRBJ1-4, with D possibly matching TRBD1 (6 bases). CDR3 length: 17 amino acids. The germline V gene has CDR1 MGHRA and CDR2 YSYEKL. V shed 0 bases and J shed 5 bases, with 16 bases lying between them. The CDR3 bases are TGCGCCAGCAGCCAAGATGCTTTACAGGGATCAAATGAAAAACTGTTTTTT. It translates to CASSQDALQGSNEKLFF.

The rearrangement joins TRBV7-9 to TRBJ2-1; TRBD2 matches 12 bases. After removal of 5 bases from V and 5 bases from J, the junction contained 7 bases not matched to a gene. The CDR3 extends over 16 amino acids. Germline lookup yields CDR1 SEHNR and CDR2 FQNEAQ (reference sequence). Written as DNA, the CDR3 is TGTGCCAGCAGCGCGCTAGCGGGAGGGACCCACAATGAGCAGTTCTTC. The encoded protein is CASSALAGGTHNEQFF.

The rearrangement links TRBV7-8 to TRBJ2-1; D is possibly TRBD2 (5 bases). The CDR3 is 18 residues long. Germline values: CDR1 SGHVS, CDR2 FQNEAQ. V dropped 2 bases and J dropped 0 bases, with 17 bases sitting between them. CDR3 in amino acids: CASSLRSGSTSSYNEQFF. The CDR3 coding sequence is TGTGCCAGCAGCTTAAGGTCGGGGTCTACTAGCTCCTACAATGAGCAGTTCTTC.

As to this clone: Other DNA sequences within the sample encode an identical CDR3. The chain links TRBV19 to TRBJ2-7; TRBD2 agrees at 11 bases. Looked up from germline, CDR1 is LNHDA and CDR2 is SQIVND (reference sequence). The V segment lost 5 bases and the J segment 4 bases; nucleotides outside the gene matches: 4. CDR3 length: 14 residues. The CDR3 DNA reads TGTGCCAGTAGTCCGGGGACTAGCGGATACGAGCAGTACTTC. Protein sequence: CASSPGTSGYEQYF.

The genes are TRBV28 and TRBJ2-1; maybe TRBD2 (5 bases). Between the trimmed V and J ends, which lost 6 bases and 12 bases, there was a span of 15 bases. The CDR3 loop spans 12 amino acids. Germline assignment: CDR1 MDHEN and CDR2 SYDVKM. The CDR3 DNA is TGTGCCAGCAGGCCTTACGACCGGGGGCAGTTCTTC. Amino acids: CASRPYDRGQFF. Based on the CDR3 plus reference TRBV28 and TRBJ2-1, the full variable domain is DVKVTQSSRYLVKRTGEKVFLECVQDMDHENMFWYRQDPGLGLRLIYFSYDVKMKEKGDIPEGYSVSREKKERFSLILESASTNQTSMYLCASRPYDRGQFFGPGTRLTVL.

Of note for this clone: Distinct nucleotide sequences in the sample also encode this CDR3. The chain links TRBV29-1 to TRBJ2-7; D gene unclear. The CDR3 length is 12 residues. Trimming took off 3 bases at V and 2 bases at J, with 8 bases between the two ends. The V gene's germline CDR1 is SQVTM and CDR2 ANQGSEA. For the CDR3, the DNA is TGCAGCGTTGAGTCAGATGCCTACGAGCAGTACTTC. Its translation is CSVESDAYEQYF.

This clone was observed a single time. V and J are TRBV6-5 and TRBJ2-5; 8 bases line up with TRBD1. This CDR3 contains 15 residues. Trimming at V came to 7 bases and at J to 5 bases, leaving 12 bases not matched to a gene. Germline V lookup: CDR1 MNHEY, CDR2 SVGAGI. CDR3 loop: CASTKGQATGETQYF. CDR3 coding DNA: TGTGCCAGCACTAAGGGACAGGCCACTGGTGAGACCCAGTACTTC.

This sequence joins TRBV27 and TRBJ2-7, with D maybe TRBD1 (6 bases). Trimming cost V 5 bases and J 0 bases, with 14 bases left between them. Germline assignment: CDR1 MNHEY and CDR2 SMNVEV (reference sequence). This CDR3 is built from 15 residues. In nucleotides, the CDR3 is TGTGCCAGCAGTACCACGGGACATAGCTCCTACGAGCAGTACTTC. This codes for CASSTTGHSSYEQYF.

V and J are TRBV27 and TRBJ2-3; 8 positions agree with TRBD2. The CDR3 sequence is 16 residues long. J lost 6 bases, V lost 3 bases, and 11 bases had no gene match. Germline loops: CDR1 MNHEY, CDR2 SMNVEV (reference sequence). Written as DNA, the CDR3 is TGTGCCAGCAGTTTGCGGACGGGAGGGCCAGGTGATACGCAGTATTTT. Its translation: CASSLRTGGPGDTQYF.

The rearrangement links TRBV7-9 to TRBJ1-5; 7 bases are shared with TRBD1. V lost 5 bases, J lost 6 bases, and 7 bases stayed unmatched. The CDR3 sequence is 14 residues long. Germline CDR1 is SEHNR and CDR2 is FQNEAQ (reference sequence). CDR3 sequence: CASSRDREGQPQHF. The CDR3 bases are TGTGCCAGCAGCAGAGACAGGGAGGGTCAGCCCCAGCATTTT.

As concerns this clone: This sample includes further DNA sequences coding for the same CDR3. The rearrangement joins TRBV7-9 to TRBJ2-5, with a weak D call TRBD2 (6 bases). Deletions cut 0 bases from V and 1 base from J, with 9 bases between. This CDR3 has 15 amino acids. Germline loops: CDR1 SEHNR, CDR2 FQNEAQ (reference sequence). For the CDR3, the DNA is TGTGCCAGCAGCTTAGCGGGGGGAAGCCAAGAGACCCAGTACTTC. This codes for CASSLAGGSQETQYF.

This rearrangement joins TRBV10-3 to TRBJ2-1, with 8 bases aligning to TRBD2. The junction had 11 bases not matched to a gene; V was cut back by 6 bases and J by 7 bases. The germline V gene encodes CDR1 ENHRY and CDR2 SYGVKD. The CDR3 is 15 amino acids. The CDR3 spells CAISPAGEGPNEQFF. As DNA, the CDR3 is TGTGCCATCAGCCCAGCGGGAGAGGGGCCAAATGAGCAGTTCTTC.

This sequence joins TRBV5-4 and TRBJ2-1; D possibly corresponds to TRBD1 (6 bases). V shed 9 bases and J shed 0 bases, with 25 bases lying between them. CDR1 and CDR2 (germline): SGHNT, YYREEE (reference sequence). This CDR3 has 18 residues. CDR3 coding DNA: TGTGCCACCTCAGGGGCCCCATTGCCCGCGAGCTCCTACAATGAGCAGTTCTTC. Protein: CATSGAPLPASSYNEQFF.

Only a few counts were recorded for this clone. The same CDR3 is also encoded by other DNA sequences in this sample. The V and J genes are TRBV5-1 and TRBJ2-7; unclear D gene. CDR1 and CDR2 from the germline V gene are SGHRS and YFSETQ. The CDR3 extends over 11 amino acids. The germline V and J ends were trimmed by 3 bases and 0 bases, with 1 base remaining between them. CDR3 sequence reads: CASSSSYEQYF. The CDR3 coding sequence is TGCGCCAGCAGCTCCTCCTACGAGCAGTACTTC.

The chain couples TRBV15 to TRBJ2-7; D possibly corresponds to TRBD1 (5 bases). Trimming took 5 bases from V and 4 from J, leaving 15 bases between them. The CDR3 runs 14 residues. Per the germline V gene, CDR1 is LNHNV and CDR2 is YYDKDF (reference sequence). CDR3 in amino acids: CATSSQEKGYEQYF. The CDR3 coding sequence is TGTGCCACCAGCTCCCAGGAGAAGGGGTACGAGCAGTACTTC.

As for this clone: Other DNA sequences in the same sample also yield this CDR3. The CDR3 protein is CASSLAVRSGANVLTF. The CDR3 DNA reads TGTGCCAGCAGCCTCGCTGTCCGCTCTGGGGCCAACGTCCTGACTTTC. The V call is TRBV7-2, the J call TRBJ2-6; D gene ambiguous. Trimming shortened V by 5 bases and J by 0 bases, and 11 bases separated the two germline ends. CDR1 is SGHTA, CDR2 FQGNSA, per germline. This CDR3 contains 16 residues.